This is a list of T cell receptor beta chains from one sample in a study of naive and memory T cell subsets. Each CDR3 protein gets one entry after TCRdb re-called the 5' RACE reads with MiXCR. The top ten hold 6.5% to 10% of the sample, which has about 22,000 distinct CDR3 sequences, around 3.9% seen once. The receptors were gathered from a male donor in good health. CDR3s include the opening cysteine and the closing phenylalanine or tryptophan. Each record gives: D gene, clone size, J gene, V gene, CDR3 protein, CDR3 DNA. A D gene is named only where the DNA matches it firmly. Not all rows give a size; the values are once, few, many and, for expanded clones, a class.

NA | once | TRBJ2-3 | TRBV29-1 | CSVGWSFSTDTQYF | TGCAGCGTTGGGTGGTCGTTCAGCACAGATACGCAGTATTTT
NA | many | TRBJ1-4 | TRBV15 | CATSGSGEKLFF | TGTGCCACCAGCGGTTCAGGAGAAAAACTGTTTTTT
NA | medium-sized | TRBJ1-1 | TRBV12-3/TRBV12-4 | CASSLDGDRPEAFF | TGTGCCAGCAGTTTAGACGGAGACCGCCCTGAAGCTTTCTTT
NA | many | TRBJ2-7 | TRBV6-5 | CASSYSRETYEQYF | TGTGCCAGCAGTTACTCTCGGGAGACCTACGAGCAGTACTTC
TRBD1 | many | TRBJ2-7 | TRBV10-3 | CATLGQGPSYEQYF | TGTGCCACCCTCGGACAGGGGCCCTCCTACGAGCAGTACTTC
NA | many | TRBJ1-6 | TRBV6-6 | CASRNLNSPLHF | TGTGCCAGCAGGAACCTTAATTCACCCCTCCACTTT
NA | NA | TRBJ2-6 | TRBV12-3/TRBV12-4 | CASATGANVLTF | TGTGCCAGCGCTACAGGGGCCAACGTCCTGACTTTC
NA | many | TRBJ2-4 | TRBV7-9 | CASSRPGVDKNIQYF | TGTGCCAGCAGCCGCCCAGGGGTTGACAAAAACATTCAGTACTTC
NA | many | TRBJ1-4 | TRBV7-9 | CASSLTGPNEKLFF | TGTGCCAGCAGCTTAACAGGTCCTAATGAAAAACTGTTTTTT
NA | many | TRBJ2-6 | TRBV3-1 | CAAGQSPGANVLTF | TGTGCCGCTGGGCAGTCCCCTGGGGCCAACGTCCTGACTTTC
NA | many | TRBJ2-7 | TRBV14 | CASSQLGLSYEQYF | TGTGCCAGCAGCCAACTCGGCCTCTCCTACGAGCAGTACTTC
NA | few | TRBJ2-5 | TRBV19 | CASRKLREETQYF | TGTGCCAGTAGAAAATTGAGAGAAGAGACCCAGTACTTC
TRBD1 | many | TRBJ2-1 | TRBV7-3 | CASSTQGDEYNEQFF | TGTGCCAGCAGCACACAGGGGGATGAGTACAATGAGCAGTTCTTC
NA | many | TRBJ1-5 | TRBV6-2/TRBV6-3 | CASSYSSRGTFNQPQHF | TGTGCCAGCAGTTACTCGAGTCGGGGGACCTTCAATCAGCCCCAGCATTTT
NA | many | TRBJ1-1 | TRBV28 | CASSSRGWEAFF | TGTGCCAGCAGTTCGAGGGGGTGGGAAGCTTTCTTT
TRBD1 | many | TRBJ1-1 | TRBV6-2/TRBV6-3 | CASSYSHRGTEAFF | TGTGCCAGCAGTTACTCCCACAGGGGGACTGAAGCTTTCTTT
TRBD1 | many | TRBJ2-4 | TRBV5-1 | CASSINGQGRNIQYF | TGCGCCAGCAGCATCAACGGACAGGGGAGGAACATTCAGTACTTC
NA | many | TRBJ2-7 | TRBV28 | CASSLGTPSKYEQYF | TGTGCCAGCAGTCTCGGTACCCCTAGCAAGTACGAGCAGTACTTC
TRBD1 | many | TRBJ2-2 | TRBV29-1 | CSVDDGTVNTGELFF | TGCAGCGTCGATGACGGGACAGTCAACACCGGGGAGCTGTTTTTT
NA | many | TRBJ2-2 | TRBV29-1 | CSVFGAGELFF | NA
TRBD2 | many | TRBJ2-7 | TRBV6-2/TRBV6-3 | CASSTITTGTSLIYEQYF | TGTGCCAGCAGTACGATAACAACCGGGACTAGTTTAATCTACGAGCAGTACTTC
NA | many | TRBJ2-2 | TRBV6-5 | CASSPNRNTGELFF | TGTGCCAGCAGTCCCAACAGGAACACCGGGGAGCTGTTTTTT
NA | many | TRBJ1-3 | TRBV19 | CASSMPTISGNTIYF | TGTGCCAGTAGTATGCCGACTATCTCTGGAAACACCATATATTTT
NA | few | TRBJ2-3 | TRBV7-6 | CASSLVASVPTDTQYF | TGTGCCAGCAGCTTAGTGGCGTCAGTACCAACCGATACGCAGTATTTT
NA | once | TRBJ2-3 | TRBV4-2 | CASSQDPPRLGTDTQYF | TGTGCCAGCAGCCAAGACCCCCCTCGGCTTGGCACAGATACGCAGTATTTT
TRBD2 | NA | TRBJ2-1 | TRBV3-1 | CASSQELAGGREQFF | TGTGCCAGCAGCCAAGAACTAGCGGGGGGGCGTGAGCAGTTCTTC
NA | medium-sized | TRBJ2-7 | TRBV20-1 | CSARQDYEQYF | TGCAGTGCTAGACAGGACTACGAGCAGTACTTC
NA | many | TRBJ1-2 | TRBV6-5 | CASSYTGPNYGYTF | TGTGCCAGCAGTTACACAGGGCCTAACTATGGCTACACCTTC
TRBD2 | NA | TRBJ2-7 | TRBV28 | CASTATGLARYEQYF | TGTGCCAGCACCGCTACGGGACTAGCGAGATACGAGCAGTACTTC
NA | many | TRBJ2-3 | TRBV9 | CASSAQAGQNGDTQYF | TGTGCCAGCAGCGCTCAAGCGGGTCAAAACGGAGATACGCAGTATTTT
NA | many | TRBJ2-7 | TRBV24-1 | CATTSYEQYF | TGTGCCACCACATCCTACGAGCAGTACTTC
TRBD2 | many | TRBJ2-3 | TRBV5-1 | CASSPRGGDTQYF | TGCGCCAGCAGCCCACGGGGGGGAGATACGCAGTATTTT
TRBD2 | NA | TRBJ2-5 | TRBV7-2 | CASSPRSGEETQYF | TGTGCCAGCAGCCCCCGGAGCGGGGAAGAGACCCAGTACTTC
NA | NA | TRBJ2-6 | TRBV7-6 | CASSFFVSGANVLTF | TGTGCCAGCAGCTTTTTTGTTTCGGGGGCCAACGTCCTGACTTTC
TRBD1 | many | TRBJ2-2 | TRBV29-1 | CSVGDPTGRVTGELFF | TGCAGCGTAGGAGATCCGACAGGGCGGGTCACCGGGGAGCTGTTTTTT
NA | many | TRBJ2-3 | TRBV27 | CASTPVGTSTDTQYF | TGTGCCAGCACCCCAGTAGGTACCAGCACAGATACGCAGTATTTT
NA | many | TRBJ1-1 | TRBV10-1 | CASSRGQNAEAFF | TGCGCCAGCTCCCGTGGCCAGAACGCTGAAGCTTTCTTT
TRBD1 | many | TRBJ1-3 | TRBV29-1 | CSALDRGDTIYF | TGCAGCGCCCTGGACAGGGGAGACACCATATATTTT
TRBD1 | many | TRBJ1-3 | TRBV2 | CASSLGQGVISGNTIYF | TGTGCCAGCAGTCTGGGACAGGGCGTTATCTCTGGAAACACCATATATTTT
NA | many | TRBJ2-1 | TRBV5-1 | CASSFGGRNNEQFF | TGCGCCAGCAGCTTTGGGGGACGAAACAATGAGCAGTTCTTC
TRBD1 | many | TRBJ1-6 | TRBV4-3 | CASSLNRDSNSPLHF | TGCGCCAGCAGCCTAAACCGGGACAGCAATTCACCCCTCCACTTT